The rows below give T cell receptor beta chains drawn from one sample of a study of early T cells in non-severe SARS-CoV-2 infection. In TCRdb, the 5' RACE reads were re-called with MiXCR into one record per CDR3 protein. Of tens of thousands of distinct CDR3 sequences in the sample, approximately 5% were seen once. Sequenced sample: whole blood. The source of these receptors is an adult who was a healthcare worker with PCR-confirmed SARS-CoV-2 infection or an uninfected control (not recorded which). The CDR3 runs from the conserved cysteine through the conserved F or W. A D gene is named only where the DNA matches it firmly. Not all rows give a size; the values are once, few, many and, for expanded clones, a class.

TRBJ2-3 TRBV10-3 medium-sized TRBD2 TGTGCCATCACCGGCGAGCGGGGGGTTTCAGATACGCAGTATTTT CAITGERGVSDTQYF
TRBJ2-7 TRBV6-5 many - TGTGCCAGCAGGTCCGGCGGGGCTTTGCAGCAGTACTTC CASRSGGALQQYF
TRBJ2-5 TRBV9 medium-sized TRBD2 TGTGCCAGCAGCTTCCGGACTAGCGGGGTCCAAGAGACCCAGTACTTC CASSFRTSGVQETQYF
TRBJ2-5 TRBV6-6 - - TGTGCCGGAGGTCGGGGGTGGGAGACCCAGTACTTC CAGGRGWETQYF
TRBJ2-5 TRBV29-1 few - TGCAGCGTTGAAGGTGGAGGATTCCAAGAGACCCAGTACTTC CSVEGGGFQETQYF
TRBJ1-4 TRBV19 many - TGTGCCAGTAGGGACGGGACACACCTTGAAAAACTGTTTTTT CASRDGTHLEKLFF
TRBJ2-7 TRBV18 many - TGTGCCAGCTCAGAGGCGACGACCTACGAGCAGTACTTC CASSEATTYEQYF
TRBJ2-7 TRBV7-2 few - TGTGCCAGCAGCTCAGGATCCGGGACCCTGAGCTCCTACGAGCAGTACTTC CASSSGSGTLSSYEQYF
TRBJ1-2 TRBV11-2 many - TGTGCCAGCAGCTTAGACTCGGCGCTAAACTATGGCTACACCTTC CASSLDSALNYGYTF
TRBJ1-1 TRBV7-9 few - TGTGCCAGCAGCTTAGGAACCCAAGAAGCTTTCTTT CASSLGTQEAFF
TRBJ2-4 TRBV10-2 - - TGCGCCAGCAGTATACCGGGGCCGCTAGCCAAAAACATTCAGTACTTC CASSIPGPLAKNIQYF
TRBJ2-1 TRBV5-1 few TRBD1 TGCGCCAGCAGCTACTCTCAGGGGGACAATGAGCAGTTCTTC CASSYSQGDNEQFF
TRBJ2-2 TRBV11-3 - - TGTGCCAGCAGCTTCAGGCTCGGAGGGACCGGGGAGCTGTTTTTT CASSFRLGGTGELFF
TRBJ2-5 TRBV30 many - TGTGCCTGGAGTGTCAGTCACCCCGGGACCCAGTACTTC CAWSVSHPGTQYF
TRBJ1-1 TRBV5-1 many - TGCGCCAGCAGCTTAACAGGGAACACTGAAGCTTTCTTT CASSLTGNTEAFF
TRBJ1-2 TRBV3-1 many - TGTGCCAGCAGCCAAGGGGGGTTATCCCACTATGGCTACACCTTC CASSQGGLSHYGYTF
TRBJ1-3 TRBV24-1 few - TGTGCCACCCGCCCCGCGGGAGAGGGAAACACCATATATTTT CATRPAGEGNTIYF
TRBJ1-2 TRBV3-1 many - TGTGCCAGCAGCCAAGAGGGGACACTTGGCTACACCTTC CASSQEGTLGYTF
TRBJ2-5 TRBV11-3 - TRBD2 TGTGCCAGCAGCTTAGGTAGCGGGGGGGACCAAGAGACCCAGTACTTC CASSLGSGGDQETQYF
TRBJ2-1 TRBV20-1 few TRBD1 TGCAGTGCTCATCCCTCCTCCGGGACAGGGATGTACAATGAGCAGTTCTTC CSAHPSSGTGMYNEQFF
TRBJ1-2 TRBV6-2/TRBV6-3 many TRBD1 TGTGCCAGCAGTTACGCGGACAGGCGTTGGTATGGCTACACCTTC CASSYADRRWYGYTF
TRBJ2-7 TRBV18 - - TGTGCCAGCTCACCGGGGCAGGGTCGCGAGCAGTACTTC CASSPGQGREQYF
TRBJ2-3 TRBV7-3 many - TGTGCCAGCAGCCGAACCGGCGACCGCACAGATACGCAGTATTTT CASSRTGDRTDTQYF
TRBJ1-2 TRBV4-3 many - TGCGCCAGCAGCCAAGATCCGGGGGCGGCTGCTAACTATGGCTACACCTTC CASSQDPGAAANYGYTF
TRBJ2-6 TRBV7-6 many - TGTGCCAGCAGCTTACAGGGGATAGCCAACGTCCTGACTTTC CASSLQGIANVLTF
TRBJ2-1 TRBV18 few TRBD1 TGTGCCAGCTCAGTAACTCCCGGGACAGGGGGGTACAATGAGCAGTTCTTC CASSVTPGTGGYNEQFF
TRBJ1-1 TRBV5-1 - - TGCGCCAGCAGCCTTGAGGGGCCGAACACTGAAGCTTTCTTT CASSLEGPNTEAFF
TRBJ1-2 TRBV12-3/TRBV12-4 - - TGTGCCAGCAGTTCGACAGTCTATGGCTACACCTTC CASSSTVYGYTF
TRBJ1-1 TRBV18 many - TGTGCCAGCTCACCCCTCTCGGAGAACACTGAAGCTTTCTTT CASSPLSENTEAFF
TRBJ1-6 TRBV7-9 many - TGTGCCAGCAGTTCAGAGGATTCACCCCTCCACTTT CASSSEDSPLHF
TRBJ2-5 TRBV6-6 many - TGTGCCAGCAGTCCCCGGGGGGCAGGAGAGACCCAGTACTTC CASSPRGAGETQYF
TRBJ2-3 TRBV7-2 - - TGTGCCAGCAGCCCGCGGGAATTGGATACGCAGTATTTT CASSPRELDTQYF
TRBJ1-1 TRBV7-2 few - TGTGCCAGCATCCTACAGACAGCGCTTACTGAAGCTTTCTTT CASILQTALTEAFF
TRBJ1-5 TRBV12-3/TRBV12-4 large - TGTGCCAGCAGTCCGATTGGTGTATCAGGGCAAGGTCAGCCCCAGCATTTT CASSPIGVSGQGQPQHF
TRBJ2-2 TRBV9 many - TGTGCCAGCAGCGTGGGAAGGAAGGCGAACACCGGGGAGCTGTTTTTT CASSVGRKANTGELFF
TRBJ2-3 TRBV12-3/TRBV12-4 - - TGTGCCAGCGGCACCCTCCGGGGCACAGATACGCAGTATTTT CASGTLRGTDTQYF
TRBJ1-3 TRBV29-1 medium-sized - TGCAGCGTTACTGACAGGTCTGGAAACACCATATATTTT CSVTDRSGNTIYF
TRBJ2-3 TRBV4-1 many - TGCGCCAGCAGCCTTCTTACAGGGAGCACAGATACGCAGTATTTT CASSLLTGSTDTQYF
TRBJ1-2 TRBV7-2 many TRBD1 TGTGCCAGCAGCGCAACAGGGGGCAGGGCTAACTATGGCTACACCTTC CASSATGGRANYGYTF
TRBJ1-2 TRBV14 many - TGTGCCAGCAGCCTGGCCAGCAACTATGGCTACACCTTC CASSLASNYGYTF
TRBJ1-1 TRBV2 few TRBD1 TGTGCCAGCAGAAAGGACAGGCTCACTGAAGCTTTCTTT CASRKDRLTEAFF
TRBJ2-7 TRBV27 few - TGTGCCAGCAGTTTGGGCTCTAGCTCCTACGAGCAGTACTTC CASSLGSSSYEQYF
TRBJ2-6 TRBV7-2 - TRBD1 TGTGCCAGCAGCCTTAGGGACAGGGCTGGGGCCAACGTCCTGACTTTC CASSLRDRAGANVLTF
TRBJ1-1 TRBV6-6 few - TGTGCCAGCAGTTACGTGACACGAACCACTGAAGCTTTCTTT CASSYVTRTTEAFF
TRBJ1-6 TRBV30 many - TGTGCCTGGAGTGAAGACAGCCGCGCGGATAATTCACCCCTCCACTTT CAWSEDSRADNSPLHF
TRBJ2-1 TRBV4-1 many - TGCGCCAGCAGCCAAGTCGTATCGGGGGACACGAAGAATGAGCAGTTCTTC CASSQVVSGDTKNEQFF
TRBJ1-5 TRBV2 - - TGTGCCAGCAGTGAACGGTATACAAACCAGCCCCAGCATTTT CASSERYTNQPQHF
TRBJ2-3 TRBV7-8 medium-sized - TGTGCCAGCAGCTTATGGGCCACCAGCACAGATACGCAGTATTTT CASSLWATSTDTQYF
TRBJ1-1 TRBV5-1 many - TGCGCCAGCCTGGGAGGGAGGGGCACTGAAGCTTTCTTT CASLGGRGTEAFF
TRBJ2-1 TRBV7-2 - - TGTGCCAGCAGTAGTATAAGGGCGGCCTACAATGAGCAGTTCTTC CASSSIRAAYNEQFF
TRBJ1-3 TRBV11-2 many - TGTGCCAGCAGCTTCGGAACAACTGGAAACACCATATATTTT CASSFGTTGNTIYF
TRBJ2-1 TRBV29-1 few - TGCAGCGTTGATCAGAAAAGCTCCTACAATGAGCAGTTCTTC CSVDQKSSYNEQFF
TRBJ2-3 TRBV7-2 many TRBD2 TGTGCCAGCACCCATGGCGGGGGGTCTAGCACAGATACGCAGTATTTT CASTHGGGSSTDTQYF
TRBJ2-5 TRBV4-2 few - TGTGCCAGCAGCCAAGAGGGGCGGCAGTACCAAGAGACCCAGTACTTC CASSQEGRQYQETQYF
TRBJ2-7 TRBV7-8 many TRBD1 TGTGCCAGCAGCTTAGCGCCAGGGGACAGGGTCCCCTACGAGCAGTACTTC CASSLAPGDRVPYEQYF